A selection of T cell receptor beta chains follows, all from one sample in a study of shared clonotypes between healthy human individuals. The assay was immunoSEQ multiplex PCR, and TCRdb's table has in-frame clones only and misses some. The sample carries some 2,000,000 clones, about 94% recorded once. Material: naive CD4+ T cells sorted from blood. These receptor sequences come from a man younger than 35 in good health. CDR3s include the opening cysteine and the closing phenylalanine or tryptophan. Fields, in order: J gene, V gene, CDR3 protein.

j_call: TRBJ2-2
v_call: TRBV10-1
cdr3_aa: CASSESGTGYSGELFF

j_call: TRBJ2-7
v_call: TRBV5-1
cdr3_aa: CASSPGAGTYEQYF

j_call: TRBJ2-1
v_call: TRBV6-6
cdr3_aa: CASRAVTSGMNNEQFF

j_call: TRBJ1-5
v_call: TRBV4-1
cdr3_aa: CASSQRTGLSNQPQHF

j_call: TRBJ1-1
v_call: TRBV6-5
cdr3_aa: CASSYEARTEAFF

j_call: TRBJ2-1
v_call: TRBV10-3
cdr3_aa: CAISPSSGAYNEQFF

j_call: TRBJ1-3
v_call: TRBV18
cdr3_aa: CASSPGDGNTIYF

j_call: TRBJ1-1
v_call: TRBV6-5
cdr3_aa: CASSYLRENTEAFF

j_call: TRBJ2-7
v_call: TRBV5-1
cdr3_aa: CASSFNDRVYEQYF

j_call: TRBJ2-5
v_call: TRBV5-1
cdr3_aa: CASTNRGRIQETQYF

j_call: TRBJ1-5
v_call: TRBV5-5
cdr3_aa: CASSISGGNQPQHF

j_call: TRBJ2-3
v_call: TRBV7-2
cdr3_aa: CASSSVTAATQYF

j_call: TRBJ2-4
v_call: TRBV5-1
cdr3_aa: CASSKGQERGIQYF

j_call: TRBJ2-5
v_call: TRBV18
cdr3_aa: CASSPPGPAETQYF

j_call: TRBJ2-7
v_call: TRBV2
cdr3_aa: CASVIGVTYEQYF

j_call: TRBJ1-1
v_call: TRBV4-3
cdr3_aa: CASSHQGQGTEAFF

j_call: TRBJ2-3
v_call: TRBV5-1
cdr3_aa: CASSFDGATDTQYF

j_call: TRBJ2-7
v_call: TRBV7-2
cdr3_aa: CASRITSGSYEQYF

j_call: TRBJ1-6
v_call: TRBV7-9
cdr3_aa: CASSLGTANNSPLHF

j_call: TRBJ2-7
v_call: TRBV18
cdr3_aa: CASSPVTGVEQYF

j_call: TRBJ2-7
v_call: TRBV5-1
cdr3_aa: CASSVSGTVDEQYF

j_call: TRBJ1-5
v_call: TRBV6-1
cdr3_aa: CASSGTYSNQPQHF

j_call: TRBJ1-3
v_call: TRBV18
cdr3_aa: CASSSGTGFPGNTIYF

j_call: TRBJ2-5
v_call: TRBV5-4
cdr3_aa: CAYFQGGAYQETQYF

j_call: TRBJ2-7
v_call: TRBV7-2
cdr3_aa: CASSLRSGRIDEQYF

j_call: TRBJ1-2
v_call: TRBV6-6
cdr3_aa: CASSPLSGEGTWGYTF

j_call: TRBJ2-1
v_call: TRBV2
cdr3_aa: CASIRQYNNEQFF

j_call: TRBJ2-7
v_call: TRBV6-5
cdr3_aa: CASRGDTYEQYF

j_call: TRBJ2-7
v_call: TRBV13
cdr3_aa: CASSSTSESSYEQYF

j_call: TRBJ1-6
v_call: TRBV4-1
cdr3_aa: CASSLGQQNSPLHF

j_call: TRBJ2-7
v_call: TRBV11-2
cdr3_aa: CASSPSRQGRYEQYF

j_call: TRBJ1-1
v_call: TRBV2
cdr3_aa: CASRATGGPNTEAFF

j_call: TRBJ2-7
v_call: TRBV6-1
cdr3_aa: CASSTPSGTYYEQYF

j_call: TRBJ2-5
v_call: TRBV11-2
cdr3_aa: CASSSGRMETQYF

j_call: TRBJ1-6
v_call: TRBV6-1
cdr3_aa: CASSRQGSDSPLHF

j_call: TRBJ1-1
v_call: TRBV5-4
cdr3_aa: CASTSTGLNTEAFF

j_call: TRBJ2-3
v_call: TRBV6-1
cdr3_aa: CASKIGLESDTQYF

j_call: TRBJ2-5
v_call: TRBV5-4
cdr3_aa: CASSIGTSGVQETQYF

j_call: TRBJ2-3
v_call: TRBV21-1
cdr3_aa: CASSIPDEGDTQYF

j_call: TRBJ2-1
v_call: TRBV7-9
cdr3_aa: CASSLTRAGDSYNEQFF

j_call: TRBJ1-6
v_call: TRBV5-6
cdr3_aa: CASSLSRDAYNSPLHF

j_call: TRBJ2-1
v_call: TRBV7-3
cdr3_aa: CASSEEGEQFF

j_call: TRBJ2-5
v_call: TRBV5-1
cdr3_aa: CASSGGQGTQYF

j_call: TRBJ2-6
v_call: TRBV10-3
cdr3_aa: CAISGGPGANVLTF

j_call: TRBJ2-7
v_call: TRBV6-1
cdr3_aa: CASSDLGLGQYF

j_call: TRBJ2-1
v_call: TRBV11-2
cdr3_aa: CASSLAGGRYNEQFF

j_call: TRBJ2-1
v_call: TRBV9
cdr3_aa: CASSVVDGTTRNEQFF

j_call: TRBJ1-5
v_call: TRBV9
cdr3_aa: CASSATGTAYSNQPQHF

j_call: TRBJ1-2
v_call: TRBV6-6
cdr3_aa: CASNRDLNYGYTF

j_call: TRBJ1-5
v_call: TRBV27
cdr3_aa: CASSLSRLENQPQHF

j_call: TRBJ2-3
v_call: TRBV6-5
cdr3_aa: CASSPGLATDTQYF

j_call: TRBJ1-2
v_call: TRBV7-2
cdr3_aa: CASSPDPASYGYTF

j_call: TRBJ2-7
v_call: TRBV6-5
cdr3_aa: CASSFRDRDPYEQYF

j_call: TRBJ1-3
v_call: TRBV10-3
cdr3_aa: CAIRGASSGNTIYF

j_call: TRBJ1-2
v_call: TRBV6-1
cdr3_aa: CASSINRNFGYTF